Listed below are T cell receptor beta chains from one sample, sequenced in a study of T-cell reconstitution after alpha-beta-depleted transplantation in children. TCRdb reprocessed the PCR reads via MiXCR and lists one record per CDR3 protein. Of 400,000 to 450,000 distinct CDR3 sequences listed, around two fifths were seen once; the top ten hold 27%. The material sequenced was PBMCs, taken before TCRalphabeta/CD19-depleted stem cell transplant. Receptors originate from a girl aged 2-10 years with aplastic anemia, due to receive a stem cell transplant. CDR3s include the opening cysteine and the closing phenylalanine or tryptophan. D genes are given only for firm matches. Size tells how often a clone was seen (once, few, many) or the class of an expanded clone, and some rows leave it out.

d_call: -
clone_size: many
j_call: TRBJ2-3
v_call: TRBV5-4
cdr3_aa: CASSMDFTNTDTQYF
cdr3_nt: TGTGCCAGCAGCATGGACTTTACTAACACAGATACGCAGTATTTT

d_call: -
clone_size: -
j_call: TRBJ1-5
v_call: TRBV6-1
cdr3_aa: CASTRNAAGDQPQHF
cdr3_nt: TGTGCCAGCACCCGAAACGCGGCCGGGGATCAGCCCCAGCATTTT

d_call: -
clone_size: few
j_call: TRBJ1-3
v_call: TRBV5-1
cdr3_aa: CASSLGDSGNTIYF
cdr3_nt: TGCGCCAGCAGCTTGGGGGATTCTGGAAACACCATATATTTT

d_call: -
clone_size: -
j_call: TRBJ2-1
v_call: TRBV2
cdr3_aa: CASGKIGRNNEQFF
cdr3_nt: TGTGCCAGCGGCAAAATCGGCAGGAACAATGAGCAGTTCTTC

d_call: -
clone_size: many
j_call: TRBJ2-3
v_call: TRBV29-1
cdr3_aa: CSVVQLTDTQYF
cdr3_nt: TGCAGCGTTGTACAGCTCACAGATACGCAGTATTTT

d_call: -
clone_size: -
j_call: TRBJ2-7
v_call: TRBV2
cdr3_aa: CASTGEGGHEQYF
cdr3_nt: TGTGCCAGCACTGGGGAGGGGGGACACGAGCAGTACTTC

d_call: TRBD1
clone_size: many
j_call: TRBJ1-2
v_call: TRBV9
cdr3_aa: CASSVAPGDSYGYTF
cdr3_nt: TGTGCCAGCAGCGTAGCCCCAGGGGACAGCTATGGCTACACCTTC

d_call: TRBD2
clone_size: once
j_call: TRBJ2-2
v_call: TRBV6-1
cdr3_aa: CASRRIAGLAGAKAGELFF
cdr3_nt: TGTGCCAGCAGACGGATTGCAGGACTAGCGGGAGCGAAGGCCGGGGAGCTGTTTTTT

d_call: TRBD2
clone_size: few
j_call: TRBJ2-3
v_call: TRBV20-1
cdr3_aa: CSASRVRLAGGRADTQYF
cdr3_nt: TGCAGTGCTAGCCGAGTCCGATTAGCGGGAGGCCGCGCGGATACGCAGTATTTT

d_call: -
clone_size: -
j_call: TRBJ2-3
v_call: TRBV7-8
cdr3_aa: CASSLPWASTDTQYF
cdr3_nt: TGTGCCAGCAGCTTACCATGGGCTAGCACAGATACGCAGTATTTT

d_call: -
clone_size: once
j_call: TRBJ2-2
v_call: TRBV12-3/TRBV12-4
cdr3_aa: CASSLGDILNTGELFF
cdr3_nt: TGTGCCAGCAGTTTGGGGGACATCTTGAACACCGGGGAGCTGTTTTTT

d_call: -
clone_size: -
j_call: TRBJ2-3
v_call: TRBV12-3/TRBV12-4
cdr3_aa: CASSLGGARDTQYF
cdr3_nt: TGTGCCAGCAGTTTAGGGGGGGCGAGAGATACGCAGTATTTT

d_call: -
clone_size: many
j_call: TRBJ2-2
v_call: TRBV5-1
cdr3_aa: CASSLGAGTGELFF
cdr3_nt: TGCGCCAGCAGCTTGGGCGCAGGCACCGGGGAGCTGTTTTTT

d_call: TRBD1
clone_size: many
j_call: TRBJ2-3
v_call: TRBV15
cdr3_aa: CATRRTGGAGTDTQYF
cdr3_nt: TGTGCCACCAGACGGACAGGGGGCGCCGGGACAGATACGCAGTATTTT

d_call: -
clone_size: many
j_call: TRBJ2-5
v_call: TRBV6-1
cdr3_aa: CASSEADQETQYF
cdr3_nt: TGTGCCAGCAGTGAGGCAGACCAAGAGACCCAGTACTTC

d_call: TRBD2
clone_size: few
j_call: TRBJ2-5
v_call: TRBV28
cdr3_aa: CASSLGSGIETQYF
cdr3_nt: TGTGCCAGCAGTTTGGGTAGCGGGATCGAGACCCAGTACTTC

d_call: -
clone_size: few
j_call: TRBJ2-5
v_call: TRBV15
cdr3_aa: CATSLGHLRETQYF
cdr3_nt: TGTGCCACCAGCCTCGGACATCTCCGGGAGACCCAGTACTTC

d_call: -
clone_size: few
j_call: TRBJ1-2
v_call: TRBV30
cdr3_aa: CAWSVRRGRSYGYTF
cdr3_nt: TGTGCCTGGAGTGTACGGAGAGGGCGAAGCTATGGCTACACCTTC

d_call: -
clone_size: -
j_call: TRBJ2-7
v_call: TRBV10-2
cdr3_aa: CASSEGTHRGVGEQYF
cdr3_nt: TGCGCCAGCAGTGAAGGGACTCACCGAGGGGTGGGGGAGCAGTACTTC

d_call: TRBD1
clone_size: once
j_call: TRBJ1-1
v_call: TRBV29-1
cdr3_aa: CSAGTGPPNTEAFF
cdr3_nt: TGCAGCGCTGGGACAGGGCCACCGAACACTGAAGCTTTCTTT

d_call: -
clone_size: few
j_call: TRBJ2-7
v_call: TRBV7-9
cdr3_aa: CASSLSGPGEQYF
cdr3_nt: TGTGCCAGCAGCTTATCGGGGCCCGGGGAGCAGTACTTC

d_call: -
clone_size: few
j_call: TRBJ1-2
v_call: TRBV12-3/TRBV12-4
cdr3_aa: CASSLRVDLYGYTF
cdr3_nt: TGTGCCAGCAGTTTACGGGTGGATCTATATGGCTACACCTTC

d_call: -
clone_size: few
j_call: TRBJ2-5
v_call: TRBV6-1
cdr3_aa: CASSDNYGRETQYF
cdr3_nt: TGTGCCAGCAGTGACAACTACGGACGAGAGACCCAGTACTTC

d_call: TRBD2
clone_size: -
j_call: TRBJ2-7
v_call: TRBV28
cdr3_aa: CASSLLTSGSYEQYF
cdr3_nt: TGTGCCAGCAGTTTGTTAACTAGCGGGTCCTACGAGCAGTACTTC

d_call: TRBD2
clone_size: few
j_call: TRBJ2-1
v_call: TRBV10-3
cdr3_aa: CAISSTSGSSYNEQFF
cdr3_nt: TGTGCCATCAGTTCGACTAGCGGGAGCTCCTACAATGAGCAGTTCTTC

d_call: -
clone_size: -
j_call: TRBJ2-2
v_call: TRBV12-3/TRBV12-4
cdr3_aa: CASSPRRNNGELFF
cdr3_nt: TGTGCCAGCAGTCCCCGACGGAACAACGGGGAGCTGTTTTTT

d_call: -
clone_size: -
j_call: TRBJ1-5
v_call: TRBV10-3
cdr3_aa: CAISESEQPQHF
cdr3_nt: TGTGCCATCAGTGAGTCGGAACAGCCCCAGCATTTT

d_call: TRBD1
clone_size: many
j_call: TRBJ1-2
v_call: TRBV20-1
cdr3_aa: CSARDPQGADGYTF
cdr3_nt: TGCAGTGCTAGAGATCCTCAGGGGGCGGATGGCTACACCTTC

d_call: -
clone_size: few
j_call: TRBJ2-3
v_call: TRBV18
cdr3_aa: CASSPIIGTGTGPRDTQYF
cdr3_nt: TGTGCCAGCTCACCAATTATAGGGACCGGAACAGGGCCCAGAGATACGCAGTATTTT

d_call: -
clone_size: -
j_call: TRBJ2-6
v_call: TRBV27
cdr3_aa: CASSLTGYRSSGANVLTF
cdr3_nt: TGTGCCAGCAGTTTAACGGGTTACCGGAGCTCTGGGGCCAACGTCCTGACTTTC

d_call: TRBD2
clone_size: -
j_call: TRBJ2-1
v_call: TRBV7-9
cdr3_aa: CASSPPSGTDNEQFF
cdr3_nt: TGTGCCAGCAGCCCCCCTAGCGGGACAGACAATGAGCAGTTCTTC

d_call: TRBD1
clone_size: -
j_call: TRBJ2-7
v_call: TRBV20-1
cdr3_aa: CSAADRGVREQYF
cdr3_nt: TGCAGTGCTGCGGACAGGGGGGTGCGCGAGCAGTACTTC

d_call: TRBD2
clone_size: -
j_call: TRBJ2-2
v_call: TRBV6-5
cdr3_aa: CASTYGLAGAPGELFF
cdr3_nt: TGTGCCAGCACTTACGGGCTAGCGGGAGCCCCCGGGGAGCTGTTTTTT

d_call: TRBD2
clone_size: once
j_call: TRBJ2-2
v_call: TRBV27
cdr3_aa: CASSGDYPNTGELFF
cdr3_nt: TGTGCCAGCAGTGGGGACTACCCGAACACCGGGGAGCTGTTTTTT

d_call: -
clone_size: many
j_call: TRBJ2-7
v_call: TRBV28
cdr3_aa: CASSPIRKGYEQYF
cdr3_nt: TGTGCCAGCAGTCCCATCAGGAAGGGCTACGAGCAGTACTTC

d_call: TRBD1
clone_size: -
j_call: TRBJ1-2
v_call: TRBV9
cdr3_aa: CASSQRLQGDYGYSF
cdr3_nt: TGTGCCAGCAGCCAAAGACTACAGGGGGACTATGGCTACTCCTTC

d_call: TRBD2
clone_size: many
j_call: TRBJ2-1
v_call: TRBV7-2
cdr3_aa: CASSLAGTSNEQFF
cdr3_nt: TGTGCCAGCAGCTTAGCCGGGACTAGCAATGAGCAGTTCTTC